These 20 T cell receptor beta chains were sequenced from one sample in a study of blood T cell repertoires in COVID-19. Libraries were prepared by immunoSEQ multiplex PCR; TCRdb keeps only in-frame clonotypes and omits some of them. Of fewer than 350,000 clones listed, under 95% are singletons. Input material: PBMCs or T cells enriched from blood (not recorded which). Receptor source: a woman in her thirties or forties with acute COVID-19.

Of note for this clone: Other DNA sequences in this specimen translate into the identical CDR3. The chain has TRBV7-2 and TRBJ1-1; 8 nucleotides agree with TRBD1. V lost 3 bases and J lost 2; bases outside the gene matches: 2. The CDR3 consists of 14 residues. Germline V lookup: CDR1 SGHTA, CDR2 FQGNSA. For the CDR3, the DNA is TGTGCCAGCAGCTTGCAGGGGGCTAACACTGAAGCTTTCTTT. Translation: CASSLQGANTEAFF.

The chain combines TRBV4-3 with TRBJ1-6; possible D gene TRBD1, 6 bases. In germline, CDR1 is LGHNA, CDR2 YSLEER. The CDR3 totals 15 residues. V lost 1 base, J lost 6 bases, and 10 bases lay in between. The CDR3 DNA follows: TGCGCCAGCAGCCAAGTGACAGGTTCTAATTCACCCCTCCACTTT. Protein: CASSQVTGSNSPLHF.

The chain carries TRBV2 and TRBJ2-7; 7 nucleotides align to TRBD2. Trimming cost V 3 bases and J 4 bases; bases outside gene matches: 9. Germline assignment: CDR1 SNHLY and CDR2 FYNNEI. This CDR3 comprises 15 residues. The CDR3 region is CASSERGAGIYEQYF. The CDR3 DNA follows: TGTGCCAGCAGTGAGAGGGGAGCGGGGATATACGAGCAGTACTTC.

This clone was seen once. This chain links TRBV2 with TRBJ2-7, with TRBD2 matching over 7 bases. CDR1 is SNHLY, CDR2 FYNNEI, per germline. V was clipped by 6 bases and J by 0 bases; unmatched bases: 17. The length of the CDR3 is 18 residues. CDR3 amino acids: CASRGGWGLAPSSYEQYF. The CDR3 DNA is TGTGCCAGCAGGGGAGGGTGGGGCCTGGCGCCGAGCTCCTACGAGCAGTACTTC.

This chain's CDR3 is CASSSPTSGNTGELFF. The DNA of the CDR3 is TGTGCCAGCAGCTCGCCGACTAGCGGGAACACCGGGGAGCTGTTTTTT. V is TRBV5-4 and J is TRBJ2-2; 9 bases line up with TRBD2. CDR1 and CDR2 from the germline V gene are SGHNT and YYREEE (reference sequence). The CDR3 is 16 amino acids. V shed 3 bases and J 1 base; nucleotides not matched to a gene: 4.

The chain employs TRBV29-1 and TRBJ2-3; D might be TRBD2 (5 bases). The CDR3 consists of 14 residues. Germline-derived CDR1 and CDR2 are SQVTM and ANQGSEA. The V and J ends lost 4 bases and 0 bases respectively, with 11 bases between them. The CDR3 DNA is TGCAGCGTTGTCCCTAGCCGCAGCACAGATACGCAGTATTTT. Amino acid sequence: CSVVPSRSTDTQYF.

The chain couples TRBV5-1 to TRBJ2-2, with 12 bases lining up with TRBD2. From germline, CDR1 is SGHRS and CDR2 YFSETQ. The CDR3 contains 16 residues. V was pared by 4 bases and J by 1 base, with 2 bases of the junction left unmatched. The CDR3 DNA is TGCGCCAGCAGCAGGACTAGCGGGGAGAACACCGGGGAGCTGTTTTTT. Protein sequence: CASSRTSGENTGELFF.

CDR3 sequence (DNA): TGCGCCAGCAGCCAGAAGGGGGGGACTGAAGCTTTCTTT. Encoded protein: CASSQKGGTEAFF. This chain links TRBV4-1 with TRBJ1-1; D might be TRBD1 (6 bases). The CDR3 runs 13 residues. CDR1 and CDR2 from the germline V gene are MGHRA and YSYEKL. Trimming removed 3 bases from V and 5 bases from J, with 10 bases in between.

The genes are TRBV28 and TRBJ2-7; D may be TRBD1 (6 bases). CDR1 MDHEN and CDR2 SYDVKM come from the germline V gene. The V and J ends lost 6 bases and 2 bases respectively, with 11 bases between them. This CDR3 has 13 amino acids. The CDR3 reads CASRTGAPYEQYF. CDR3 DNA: TGTGCCAGCAGGACAGGAGCCCCCTACGAGCAGTACTTC.

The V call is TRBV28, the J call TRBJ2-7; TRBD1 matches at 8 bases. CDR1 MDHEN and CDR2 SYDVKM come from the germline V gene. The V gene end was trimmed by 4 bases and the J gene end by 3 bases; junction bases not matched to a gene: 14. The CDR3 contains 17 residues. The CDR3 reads CASSSTGQGVKIYEQYF. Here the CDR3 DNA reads TGTGCCAGCAGTTCCACCGGACAGGGAGTAAAGATCTACGAGCAGTACTTC.

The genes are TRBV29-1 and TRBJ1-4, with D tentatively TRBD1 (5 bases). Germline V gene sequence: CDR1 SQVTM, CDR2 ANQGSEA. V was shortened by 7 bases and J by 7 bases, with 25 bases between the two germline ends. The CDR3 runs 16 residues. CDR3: CSADPEGQGDFEKLFF. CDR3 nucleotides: TGCAGCGCCGACCCCGAAGGCCAGGGTGATTTTGAAAAACTGTTTTTT.

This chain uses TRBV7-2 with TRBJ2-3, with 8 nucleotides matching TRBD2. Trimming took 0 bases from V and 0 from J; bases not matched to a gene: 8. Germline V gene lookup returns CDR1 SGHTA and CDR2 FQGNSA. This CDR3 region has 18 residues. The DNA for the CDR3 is TGTGCCAGCAGCTTAGCGCTTAGAGCTAGCGGGAGCACAGATACGCAGTATTTT. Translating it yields CASSLALRASGSTDTQYF.

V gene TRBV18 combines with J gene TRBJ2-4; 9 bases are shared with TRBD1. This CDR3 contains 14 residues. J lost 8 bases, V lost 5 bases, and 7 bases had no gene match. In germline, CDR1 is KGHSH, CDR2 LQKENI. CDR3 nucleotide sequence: TGTGCCAGCTCAACATGGGACAGGGAAGACATTCAGTACTTC. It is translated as CASSTWDREDIQYF.

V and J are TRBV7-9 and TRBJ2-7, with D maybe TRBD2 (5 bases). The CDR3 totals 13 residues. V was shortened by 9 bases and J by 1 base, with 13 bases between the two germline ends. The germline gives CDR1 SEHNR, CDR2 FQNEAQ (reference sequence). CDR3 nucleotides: TGTGCCAGTCGCGGACTCCAATCCTACGAGCAGTACTTC. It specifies CASRGLQSYEQYF.

DNA of the CDR3: TGTGCCAGCAGCCCAGAGGGCAGGGGTGGCCACGAGCAGTACTTC. Its protein is CASSPEGRGGHEQYF. The chain employs TRBV7-9 and TRBJ2-7; the D gene is possibly TRBD1 (6 bases). CDR3 length equals 15 residues. Germline-derived CDR1 and CDR2 are SEHNR and FQNEAQ (reference sequence). Trimming cost V 5 bases and J 5 bases, with 19 bases left between them.

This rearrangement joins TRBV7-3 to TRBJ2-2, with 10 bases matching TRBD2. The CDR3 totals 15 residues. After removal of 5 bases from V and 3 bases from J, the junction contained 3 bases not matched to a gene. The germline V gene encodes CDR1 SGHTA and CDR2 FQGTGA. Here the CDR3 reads CASSPGLADTGELFF. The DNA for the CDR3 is TGTGCCAGCAGCCCTGGACTAGCGGACACCGGGGAGCTGTTTTTT.

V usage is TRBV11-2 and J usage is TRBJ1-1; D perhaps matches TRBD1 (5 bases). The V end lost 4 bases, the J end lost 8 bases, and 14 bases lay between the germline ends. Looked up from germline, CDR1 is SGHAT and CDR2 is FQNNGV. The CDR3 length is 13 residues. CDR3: CASSSSPHREAFF. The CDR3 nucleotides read TGTGCCAGCAGCTCCTCTCCCCACAGGGAAGCTTTCTTT.

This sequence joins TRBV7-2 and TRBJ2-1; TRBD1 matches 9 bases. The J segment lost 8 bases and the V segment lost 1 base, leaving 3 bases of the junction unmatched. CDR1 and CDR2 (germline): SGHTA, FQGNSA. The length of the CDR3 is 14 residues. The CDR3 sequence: CASSLDRGRDEQFF. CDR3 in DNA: TGTGCCAGCAGCTTAGACAGGGGGCGTGATGAGCAGTTCTTC.

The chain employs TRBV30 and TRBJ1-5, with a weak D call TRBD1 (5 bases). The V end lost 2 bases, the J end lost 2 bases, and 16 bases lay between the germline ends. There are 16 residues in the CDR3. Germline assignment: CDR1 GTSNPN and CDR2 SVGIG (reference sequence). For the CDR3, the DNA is TGTGCCTGGAGTTCCGAAACAGGCAAAGGCAATCAGCCCCAGCATTTT. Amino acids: CAWSSETGKGNQPQHF.

CDR3 region: CASSPDRGTDTQYF. In DNA, the CDR3 is TGTGCCAGCAGCCCCGACAGGGGCACAGATACGCAGTATTTT. This chain connects TRBV7-2 to TRBJ2-3; 7 nucleotides match TRBD1. V was pared by 5 bases and J by 1 base, with 3 bases of the junction left unmatched. From germline, CDR1 is SGHTA and CDR2 FQGNSA. The CDR3 spans 14 residues.